This TCR beta chain emerged from a study of OX40 agonist ivuxolimab in advanced cancers. Patients with a history of autoimmune disease or on systemic immunosuppression were excluded. Using immunoSEQ multiplex PCR, the repertoire was profiled, and TCRdb retains in-frame clones only, with some absent. Here the sample spans just over 45,000 clones, 85% to 95% being singletons. CDR1 is LNHDA and CDR2 is SQIVND in the germline V gene (reference sequence). The V segment lost 7 bases and the J segment 3 bases; nucleotides outside the gene matches: 12. The CDR3 extends over 18 amino acids. The sample here was CD4+ or CD8+ T cells sorted from blood, taken in a trial of the OX40 agonist ivuxolimab. The clonotype comes from an adult with an advanced solid tumor such as melanoma, head and neck, liver or kidney cancer. J is TRBJ2-2 and V is TRBV19; TRBD2 matches at 12 bases. CDR3 bases: TGTGCCAGTATGACCCGGACTAGCGGGACGTCCCACACCGGGGAGCTGTTTTTT. It is translated as CASMTRTSGTSHTGELFF. Filled out from reference TRBV19 and TRBJ2-2, the complete variable domain reads DGGITQSPKYLFRKEGQNVTLSCEQNLNHDAMYWYRQDPGQGLRLIYYSQIVNDFQKGDIAEGYSVSREKKESFPLTVTSAQKNPTAFYLCASMTRTSGTSHTGELFFGEGSRLTVL.